The clone carrying this T cell receptor (beta chain) counts as medium-sized. Its antigen is still unknown. The V end lost 5 bases, the J end lost 5 bases, and 23 bases lay between the germline ends. This CDR3 has 17 residues. CDR1 and CDR2 from the germline V gene are SGHTA and FQGTGA. These data originate in a study of circulating CD8 cells and anti-PD-1 response in melanoma. Study as a whole: Every 2 weeks, patients got 3 mg/kg nivolumab intravenously. Study-wide results and limits: Experiments were generally run without replicates.

Four subsets defined by PD-1 and/or TIGIT were sorted from live CD3+CD8+TCRalphabeta+ cells. Each library started from roughly 16 ng of total RNA using the QIAseq Immune Repertoire TCR panel. One entry per CDR3 protein results from TCRdb running MiXCR on the reads. The table records some 500 distinct CDR3 sequences, over 7.5% of them present only once. The clonotype comes from a human donor with melanoma. The sequencing used CD8+ T cells from PBMCs, collected at baseline or after one month of anti-PD-1 therapy (not recorded which). This chain uses TRBV7-3 with TRBJ2-3, with D maybe TRBD2 (6 bases). The chain's CDR3 is CASSPAGAGPTQDTQYF. The CDR3 coding sequence is TGTGCCAGCAGCCCCGCCGGGGCGGGGCCTACCCAAGATACGCAGTATTTT. Variable domain in full (rest from reference TRBV7-3 and TRBJ2-3): GAGVSQTPSNKVTEKGKYVELRCDPISGHTALYWYRQSLGQGPEFLIYFQGTGAADDSGLPNDRFFAVRPEGSVSTLKIQRTERGDSAVYLCASSPAGAGPTQDTQYFGPGTRLTVL.